The rows below give T cell receptor beta chains drawn from one sample of a study of CD8+CD57+ T cells in acquired aplastic anemia. TCRdb re-called the reads through MiXCR, storing one row per CDR3 protein. The table has 300,000 or so distinct CDR3 sequences, approximately 57% seen once. The sequenced sample was sorted CD4+, CD8+, or CD8+CD57+ T cells (not recorded which) from PBMCs. All receptors derive from a human donor with severe aplastic anemia or a healthy control (not recorded which). The CDR3 runs from the conserved cysteine through the conserved F or W. D genes are given only for firm matches. Clone size is stated in some rows and not others, as once, few, many or a class when expanded.

12 | . | few | TRBJ2-5 | TRBV29-1 | TGCAGCGCTGACAGTTTCCAAGAGACCCAGTACTTC | CSADSFQETQYF
16 | . | . | TRBJ1-1 | TRBV5-1 | TGCGCCAGCATGGGACTAGCGACCACCGGGGACACTGAAGCTTTCTTT | CASMGLATTGDTEAFF
15 | TRBD1 | . | TRBJ2-7 | TRBV9 | TGTGCCAGCAGCCGAGACAGGGCCCAGGCCTACGAGCAGTACTTC | CASSRDRAQAYEQYF
14 | . | many | TRBJ2-7 | TRBV7-8 | TGTGCCAGCAGCTTAGGTGGCAGGGTCGACGAGCAGTACTTC | CASSLGGRVDEQYF
15 | . | few | TRBJ1-6 | TRBV15 | TGTGCCACCTCCGGACAGAGCTCCTATAATTCACCCCTCCACTTT | CATSGQSSYNSPLHF
13 | . | many | TRBJ2-7 | TRBV2 | TGTGCCAGCAGTGAGCTCCAAACCTACGAGCAGTACTTC | CASSELQTYEQYF
12 | . | . | TRBJ2-6 | TRBV12-3/TRBV12-4 | . | CASSFVRLHLRF
15 | . | many | TRBJ2-7 | TRBV7-2 | TGTGCCAGCAGCTCCGGACAGAGCCCTACCTACGAGCAGTACTTC | CASSSGQSPTYEQYF
17 | TRBD1 | few | TRBJ2-7 | TRBV5-1 | TGCGCCAGCAGCTCGGACAGGGCGTACCGGAGGTCCTACGAGCAGTACTTC | CASSSDRAYRRSYEQYF
11 | . | . | TRBJ1-1 | TRBV5-1 | TGCGCCAGCATCGAGGAGGATGAAGCTTTCTTT | CASIEEDEAFF
12 | . | . | TRBJ1-5 | TRBV24-1 | TGTGCCACAGGAGAAGGGCGGCAGCCCCAGCATTTT | CATGEGRQPQHF
18 | . | once | TRBJ2-1 | TRBV9 | TGTGCCAGCAGCGTAGCAACACCGGGACTCAGCTCCTACAATGAGCAGTTCTTC | CASSVATPGLSSYNEQFF
11 | TRBD2 | . | TRBJ2-7 | TRBV7-8 | TGTGCCACCGAGCGGGGTATGGAGCAGTACTTC | CATERGMEQYF
16 | TRBD2 | few | TRBJ2-5 | TRBV15 | TGTGCCACCAGCAGAGCAGACAGAGCGGGGCAAGAGACCCAGTACTTC | CATSRADRAGQETQYF
16 | TRBD1 | . | TRBJ2-4 | TRBV5-1 | TGCGCCAGCAGCACGGGACAGGGGTTAGCCAAAAACATTCAGTACTTC | CASSTGQGLAKNIQYF
14 | . | . | TRBJ1-1 | TRBV15 | TGTGCCACAAGCAAGGAACAATTGAACACTGAAGCTTTCTTT | CATSKEQLNTEAFF
13 | . | few | TRBJ1-2 | TRBV20-1 | TGCAGTGCTAGAGAAGGAGGAAACTATGGCTACACCTTC | CSAREGGNYGYTF
11 | . | many | TRBJ2-1 | TRBV19 | TGTGCCAGTAGTGGTTTGAATGAGCAGTTCTTC | CASSGLNEQFF
18 | TRBD1 | many | TRBJ2-2 | TRBV14 | TGTGCCAGCAGCCAAGGAATAAATCTACAGGGGACCACCGGGGAGCTGTTTTTT | CASSQGINLQGTTGELFF
13 | TRBD1 | . | TRBJ1-1 | TRBV15 | TGTGCCACCAGGACAGGGCGCCAGACTGAAGCTTTCTTT | CATRTGRQTEAFF
14 | . | . | TRBJ1-6 | TRBV7-9 | TGTGCCAGCAGCTTACAGGGAGTTGATTCACCCCTCCACTTT | CASSLQGVDSPLHF
15 | . | many | TRBJ1-4 | TRBV2 | TGTGCCAGCAGTGAAAACCGGGGTTTGGGTGAAAAACTGTTTTTT | CASSENRGLGEKLFF
15 | . | . | TRBJ1-1 | TRBV5-1 | TGCGCCAGCAGCTTGTTGGAACAGTCTAACACTGAAGTTTTCTTT | CASSLLEQSNTEVFF
16 | TRBD2 | . | TRBJ2-5 | TRBV7-2 | TGTGCCAGCAGTCCTAGCGGGAGACGCCTGGGAGAGACCCAGTACTTC | CASSPSGRRLGETQYF
12 | . | . | TRBJ2-7 | TRBV9 | TGTGCCAGCAGCGTAGGTGACACCGAGCAGTACTTC | CASSVGDTEQYF
14 | . | . | TRBJ2-1 | TRBV7-3 | TGTGCCAGCAGTCCGGGATCTACCTACAATGAGCAGTTCTTC | CASSPGSTYNEQFF
13 | . | . | TRBJ1-5 | TRBV19 | TGTGCCAGCAGACAGGTTAGCAATCAGCCCCAGCATTTT | CASRQVSNQPQHF
15 | TRBD1 | many | TRBJ1-1 | TRBV5-6 | TGTGCCAGCAGCCTCGGGACAGGGTTGAACACTGAAGCTTTCTTT | CASSLGTGLNTEAFF
13 | . | many | TRBJ1-2 | TRBV20-1 | TGCAGTGCTAGAGATTGGGGAAAGACCGGCTACACCTTC | CSARDWGKTGYTF
19 | TRBD2 | . | TRBJ2-5 | TRBV7-2 | TGTGCCAGCAGCTTAGGTCGTCGACTAGCGGGGGTGTTGCGAGAGACCCAGTACTTC | CASSLGRRLAGVLRETQYF
12 | . | once | TRBJ2-1 | TRBV7-8 | TGTGCCAGCAGCACAAGGGGCAATGAGCAGTTCTTC | CASSTRGNEQFF
17 | TRBD2 | many | TRBJ2-3 | TRBV2 | TGTGCCAGCAACGCCTTGGGACTAGCGGGGTCCACAGATACGCAGTATTTT | CASNALGLAGSTDTQYF
12 | TRBD1 | . | TRBJ1-5 | TRBV19 | TGTGCCGGCGGGACAGTAGATCAGCCCCAGCATTTT | CAGGTVDQPQHF
15 | TRBD2 | . | TRBJ2-1 | TRBV10-3 | TGTGCCATCAGTGAGAAACTAGCGGAGACGGTTGAGCAGTTCTTC | CAISEKLAETVEQFF
16 | TRBD2 | . | TRBJ2-1 | TRBV2 | TGTGCCAGCAGTGAAACTAGCGGGGGTCGAGGGGATGAGCAGTTCTTC | CASSETSGGRGDEQFF
15 | . | few | TRBJ1-1 | TRBV7-8 | TGTGCCAGCAGCTGGTCAACAGGGATGAACACTGAAGCTTTCTTT | CASSWSTGMNTEAFF
17 | . | few | TRBJ2-7 | TRBV7-2 | TGTGCCAGCAGCTTACCCACCCGGACGTCCAGTTCCTACGAGCAGTACTTC | CASSLPTRTSSSYEQYF